This T cell receptor (beta chain) emerged from a study of cytomegalovirus exposure and HLA in healthy donors. The study, taken as a whole, reports: Solely CMV serostatus was available to characterize immune exposure.

Germline trimming cut 4 bases from V and 4 bases from J; bases unmatched to any gene: 9. The CDR3 totals 16 residues. CDR1 is SGHNT, CDR2 YYREEE, per germline (reference sequence). PCR involved 60 Vbeta and 13 Jbeta primers. Clones were sequenced by immunoSEQ multiplex PCR, and TCRdb holds only the in-frame ones, with some missing. This sample has around 130,000 clones; about three quarters occur once, and the top ten carry over 2%. Remarks on this clone: Its antigen is not known.

The sequence was collected from a woman aged 55-69 years in good health and CMV-seropositive. The rearrangement links TRBV5-4 to TRBJ2-3; 10 positions agree with TRBD2. The sample comprised PBMCs. The CDR3 DNA sequence: TGTGCCAGCAGCCTCCGAGCGGGGGGGCCCGCAGATACGCAGTATTTT. The encoded protein is CASSLRAGGPADTQYF. Full variable domain (outside the CDR3, taken from reference TRBV5-4 and TRBJ2-3): ETGVTQSPTHLIKTRGQQVTLRCSSQSGHNTVSWYQQALGQGPQFIFQYYREEENGRGNFPPRFSGLQFPNYSSELNVNALELDDSALYLCASSLRAGGPADTQYFGPGTRLTVL.